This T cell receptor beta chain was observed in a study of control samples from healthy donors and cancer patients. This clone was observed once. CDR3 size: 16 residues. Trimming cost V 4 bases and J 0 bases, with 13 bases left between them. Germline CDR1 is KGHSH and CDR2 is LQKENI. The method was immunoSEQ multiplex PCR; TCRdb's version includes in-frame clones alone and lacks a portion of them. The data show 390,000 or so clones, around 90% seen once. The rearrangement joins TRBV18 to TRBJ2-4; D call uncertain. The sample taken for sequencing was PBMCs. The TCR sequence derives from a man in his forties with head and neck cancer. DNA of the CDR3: TGTGCCAGCTCACTCCAGGAAACGCCAGCCAAAAACATTCAGTACTTC. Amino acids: CASSLQETPAKNIQYF.